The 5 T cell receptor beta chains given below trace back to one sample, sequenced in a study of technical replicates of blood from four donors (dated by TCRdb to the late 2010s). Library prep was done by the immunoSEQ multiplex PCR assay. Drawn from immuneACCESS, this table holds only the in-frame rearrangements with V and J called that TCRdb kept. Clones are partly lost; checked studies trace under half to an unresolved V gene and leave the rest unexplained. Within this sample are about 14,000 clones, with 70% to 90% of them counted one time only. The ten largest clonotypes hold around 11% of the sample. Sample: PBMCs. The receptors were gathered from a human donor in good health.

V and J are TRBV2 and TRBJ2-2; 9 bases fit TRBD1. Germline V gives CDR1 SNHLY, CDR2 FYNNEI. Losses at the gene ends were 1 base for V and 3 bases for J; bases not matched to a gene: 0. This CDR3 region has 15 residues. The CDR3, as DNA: TGTGCCAGCAGTGAAGGACAGGGGGACACCGGGGAGCTGTTTTTT. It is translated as CASSEGQGDTGELFF.

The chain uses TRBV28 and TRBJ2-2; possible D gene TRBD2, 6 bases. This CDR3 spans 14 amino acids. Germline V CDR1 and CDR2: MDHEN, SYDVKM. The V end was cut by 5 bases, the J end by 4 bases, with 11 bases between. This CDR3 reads CASSIPGGTGELFF. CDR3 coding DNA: TGTGCCAGCAGTATCCCCGGGGGCACCGGGGAGCTGTTTTTT.

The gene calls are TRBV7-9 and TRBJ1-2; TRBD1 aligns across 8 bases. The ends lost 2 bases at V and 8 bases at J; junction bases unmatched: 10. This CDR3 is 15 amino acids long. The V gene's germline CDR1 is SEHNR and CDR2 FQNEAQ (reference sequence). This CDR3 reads CASSLNDRGGNGYTF. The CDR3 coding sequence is TGTGCCAGCAGCTTAAATGACAGGGGTGGGAACGGCTACACCTTC.

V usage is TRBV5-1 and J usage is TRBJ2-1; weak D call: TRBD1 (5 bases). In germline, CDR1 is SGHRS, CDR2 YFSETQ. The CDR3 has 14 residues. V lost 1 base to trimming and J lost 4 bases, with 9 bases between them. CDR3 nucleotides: TGCGCCAGCAGCTTGACGACAGAATACAATGAGCAGTTCTTC. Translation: CASSLTTEYNEQFF.

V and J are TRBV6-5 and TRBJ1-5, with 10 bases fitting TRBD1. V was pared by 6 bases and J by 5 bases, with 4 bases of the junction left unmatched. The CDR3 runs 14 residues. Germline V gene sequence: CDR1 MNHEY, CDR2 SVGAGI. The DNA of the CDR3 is TGTGCCAGCAGCCGGACAGGGGGTTATCAGCCCCAGCATTTT. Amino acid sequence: CASSRTGGYQPQHF.